The TCR beta chain described here comes from a study of cytomegalovirus exposure and HLA in healthy donors. Study summary: According to later analysis, the same platform produced the 120 validation and under 700 first-cohort repertoires. Notes on the study in general: TCR beta chains numbering under 200 were designated cytomegalovirus-associated.

CDR3 size: 12 residues. CDR1 is SGHAT and CDR2 is FQNNGV in the germline V gene. V trimming: 5 bases; J trimming: 15 bases; junction bases outside the gene matches: 10. Points on this clone: Its antigen is not identified.

Here immunoSEQ multiplex PCR was the method, and the copy in TCRdb shows in-frame clones only, minus some. The sample yields tens of thousands of clones, approximately 90% seen once. The specimen sequenced was PBMCs. This receptor was identified in a woman under 30 in good health and CMV-seropositive. The chain has TRBV11-2 and TRBJ2-1, with 7 bases matching TRBD1. Written as DNA, the CDR3 is TGTGCCAGCAGCCTAAACCGGGACAGATGGTTCTTC. The encoded protein is CASSLNRDRWFF.